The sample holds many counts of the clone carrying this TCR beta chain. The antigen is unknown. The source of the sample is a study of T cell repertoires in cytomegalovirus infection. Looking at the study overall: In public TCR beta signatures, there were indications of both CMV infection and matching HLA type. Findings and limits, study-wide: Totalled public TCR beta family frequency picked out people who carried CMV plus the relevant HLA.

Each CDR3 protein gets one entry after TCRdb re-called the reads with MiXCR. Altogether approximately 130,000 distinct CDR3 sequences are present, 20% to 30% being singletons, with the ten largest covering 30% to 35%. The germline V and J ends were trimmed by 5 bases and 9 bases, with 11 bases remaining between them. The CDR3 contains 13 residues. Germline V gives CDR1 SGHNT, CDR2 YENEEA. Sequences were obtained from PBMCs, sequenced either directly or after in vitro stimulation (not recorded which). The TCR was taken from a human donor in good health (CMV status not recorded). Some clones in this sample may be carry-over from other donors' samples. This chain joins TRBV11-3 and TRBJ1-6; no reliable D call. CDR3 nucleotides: TGTGCCAGCAGCAGCAACAGCTTTTCACCCCTCCACTTT. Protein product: CASSSNSFSPLHF. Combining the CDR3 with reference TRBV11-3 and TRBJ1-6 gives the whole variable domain EAGVVQSPRYKIIEKKQPVAFWCNPISGHNTLYWYLQNLGQGPELLIRYENEEAVDDSQLPKDRFSAERLKGVDSTLKIQPAELGDSAVYLCASSSNSFSPLHFGNGTRLTVT.